The clone carrying this T cell receptor beta chain was counted only a few times. Germline trimming cut 5 bases from V and 6 bases from J; bases unmatched to any gene: 5. This CDR3 comprises 13 residues. Germline V lookup: CDR1 SEHNR, CDR2 FQNEAQ (reference sequence). The entry originates in a study of patients and donors after allogeneic stem cell transplantation. In TCRdb, the RT-PCR reads were re-called with MiXCR into one record per CDR3 protein. The sample records about 57,000 distinct CDR3 sequences, approximately 12% being singletons. The chain recombines TRBV7-9 with TRBJ2-7; TRBD1 matches at 9 bases. The sample taken for sequencing was blood, either unsorted or a sorted T cell fraction (not recorded which). The clonotype originates from a human donor who was either an allogeneic HSCT recipient or a stem cell or donor lymphocyte infusion donor (not recorded which). It is not recorded whose cells these are; they may come from a transplant donor. CDR3 nucleotides: TGTGCCAGCAGCGGGACAGGGAAATTCGAGCAGTACTTC. The encoded protein is CASSGTGKFEQYF.